Presented here are 20 T cell receptor beta chains from one specimen sequenced in a study of T cells in Graves' hyperthyroidism and ophthalmopathy. Regions amplified from RNA transcripts were the TCR beta CDR3 regions. TCR CDR3 regions were first amplified by RT-PCR with HTBI primers. TCRdb ran MiXCR on the multiplex PCR reads and lists one entry per CDR3 protein. The sample shows roughly 400,000 distinct CDR3 sequences, around 25% of them seen only once. The sequenced sample was blood. The receptors originated from a man in his fifties or sixties with Graves' hyperthyroidism.

This clonotype was counted ten times or more. The chain links TRBV6-5 to TRBJ2-1; 9 bases line up with TRBD1. This CDR3 is built from 15 residues. Germline-derived CDR1 and CDR2 are MNHEY and SVGAGI. The V gene end was trimmed by 2 bases and the J gene end by 9 bases; junction bases not matched to a gene: 8. The CDR3 here is CASSYAGTGRGEQFF. The CDR3 DNA is TGTGCCAGCAGTTACGCCGGGACAGGGAGGGGTGAGCAGTTCTTC.

The V and J genes are TRBV30 and TRBJ1-1; weak D call: TRBD1 (5 bases). The CDR3 sequence is 13 residues long. Trimming removed 3 bases from V and 1 base from J, with 9 bases in between. Germline loops: CDR1 GTSNPN, CDR2 SVGIG (reference sequence). The CDR3 nucleotides read TGTGCCTGGAGGGGGCGACGGAACACTGAAGCTTTCTTT. Protein: CAWRGRRNTEAFF.

This clonotype was counted only a few times. This CDR3 reads CSAGGGMNTEAFF. The CDR3, as DNA: TGCAGTGCTGGGGGGGGGATGAACACTGAAGCTTTCTTT. The chain uses TRBV20-1 and TRBJ1-1; TRBD1 might be the D (5 bases). The CDR3 has 13 amino acids. Between the trimmed V and J ends, which lost 5 bases and 0 bases, there was a span of 10 bases. The germline CDR1 and CDR2 sequences are DFQATT and SNEGSKA (reference sequence).

Concerning this clonotype itself: Possible read error: a much larger clone is one base away. The J gene is TRBJ1-4, the V gene TRBV7-8; tentative D call: TRBD1 (6 bases). Trimming cost V 6 bases and J 8 bases, with 16 bases left between them. CDR3 length: 14 residues. Per germline, CDR1 SGHVS and CDR2 FQNEAQ. CDR3 amino acids: CASRFGGGGEKLFF. The CDR3 nucleotides read TGTGCCAGCAGGTTTGGAGGGGGAGGGGAAAAACTGTTTTTT.

In its sample, this clonotype was seen a few times. The chain combines TRBV19 with TRBJ1-1; D unresolved. The CDR3 length is 13 residues. Trimming cost V 2 bases and J 5 bases, with 9 bases left between them. Germline CDR1 reads LNHDA; CDR2 reads SQIVND (reference sequence). In DNA form, the CDR3 reads TGTGCCAGTAGTATAATGAGAACAACTGAAGCTTTCTTT. It is translated as CASSIMRTTEAFF.

This clonotype appeared a few times. The gene calls are TRBV12-3 or TRBV12-4 and TRBJ2-3, with 8 bases fitting TRBD2. V shed 2 bases and J 4 bases; nucleotides not matched to a gene: 8. The CDR3 extends over 16 amino acids. The CDR3 protein is CASSLSPLAGADTQYF. The CDR3 coding sequence is TGTGCCAGCAGTTTAAGTCCTCTAGCGGGCGCAGATACGCAGTATTTT.

Turning to this clonotype: The junction does not match germline at one end; this may be a read error. This chain links TRBV12-3 or TRBV12-4 with TRBJ2-5; D possibly uses TRBD1 or TRBD2 (5 bases each). The CDR3 contains 15 residues. Written as DNA, the CDR3 is TGTGCCATCAGTGAGTCGCGCTCGGGGCAGGAGACCCAGTACTTC. Translating it yields CAISESRSGQETQYF.

The chain joins TRBV24-1 to TRBJ2-2, with D tentatively TRBD1 or TRBD2 (6 bases each). The CDR3 loop spans 13 amino acids. The V gene's germline CDR1 is KGHDR and CDR2 SFDVKD. V was pared by 11 bases and J by 6 bases, with 15 bases between. CDR3 region: CARRGLSAGELFF. The CDR3 DNA reads as TGTGCCAGACGGGGGCTTTCGGCCGGGGAGCTGTTTTTT.

V and J are TRBV11-3 and TRBJ2-7; D not resolved. The CDR3 covers 12 residues. Trimming pared 4 bases from V and 5 bases from J, leaving 9 bases between. Per germline, CDR1 SGHNT and CDR2 YENEEA. CDR3: CASSSLKDEQYF. The DNA of the CDR3 is TGTGCCAGCAGCTCTTTAAAGGACGAGCAGTACTTC. Full variable domain (remainder filled in from reference TRBV11-3 and TRBJ2-7): EAGVVQSPRYKIIEKKQPVAFWCNPISGHNTLYWYLQNLGQGPELLIRYENEEAVDDSQLPKDRFSAERLKGVDSTLKIQPAELGDSAVYLCASSSLKDEQYFGPGTRLTVT.

This clonotype was seen only once. This chain joins TRBV12-3 or TRBV12-4 and TRBJ2-1, with TRBD2 identical over 10 bases. V was pared by 4 bases and J by 6 bases, with 6 bases of the junction left unmatched. The CDR3 sequence is 15 residues long. In nucleotides, the CDR3 is TGTGCCAGCAGTTGGCGGACTAGCGGCCTCAATGAGCAGTTCTTC. Amino acids: CASSWRTSGLNEQFF.

This clonotype was recorded a few times. The genes are TRBV7-6 and TRBJ2-7, with 7 bases aligning to TRBD2. CDR3 length: 16 amino acids. J gave up 3 bases and V 1 base, and 9 bases lay outside the gene matches. Germline V gives CDR1 SGHVS, CDR2 FNYEAQ. This CDR3 reads CASSLVSSGRIYEQYF. CDR3 nucleotides: TGTGCCAGCAGCTTAGTGTCTAGCGGACGAATCTACGAGCAGTACTTC. The full variable domain, completed using reference TRBV7-6 and TRBJ2-7, is GAGVSQSPRYKVTKRGQDVALRCDPISGHVSLYWYRQALGQGPEFLTYFNYEAQQDKSGLPNDRFSAERPEGSISTLTIQRTEQRDSAMYRCASSLVSSGRIYEQYFGPGTRLTVT.

This clonotype has a count of ten or more. The gene calls are TRBV15 and TRBJ2-1, with D possibly TRBD2 on 6 matching bases. This CDR3 has 15 residues. Germline V gene sequence: CDR1 LNHNV, CDR2 YYDKDF (reference sequence). Trimming took off 4 bases at V and 5 bases at J, with 15 bases between the two ends. CDR3 nucleotide sequence: TGTGCCACCAGCACCGCGGGGAGACGCGACAATGAGCAGTTCTTC. It specifies CATSTAGRRDNEQFF.

With regard to this clonotype: This may come from a read error, since a much larger clone is one base off. This chain uses TRBV2 with TRBJ2-1; TRBD1 is a possible D gene (6 bases). The CDR3 totals 16 residues. CDR1 SNHLY and CDR2 FYNNEI come from the germline V gene. V was cut by 7 bases and J by 13 bases, with 29 bases left in between. The CDR3 region is CASTADPRGPLETQFF. CDR3 sequence (DNA): TGTGCCAGCACCGCCGATCCCAGGGGCCCATTAGAGACCCAGTTCTTC.

The chain carries TRBV9 and TRBJ2-5; tentative D call: TRBD1 (5 bases). The CDR3 contains 14 residues. V lost 0 bases, J lost 4 bases, and 10 bases lay in between. Germline CDR1 is SGDLS and CDR2 is YYNGEE. The CDR3 sequence is CASSVGGVLETQYF. DNA for the CDR3: TGTGCCAGCAGCGTAGGGGGCGTACTAGAGACCCAGTACTTC. The full variable domain, completed using reference TRBV9 and TRBJ2-5, is DSGVTQTPKHLITATGQRVTLRCSPRSGDLSVYWYQQSLDQGLQFLIQYYNGEERAKGNILERFSAQQFPDLHSELNLSSLELGDSALYFCASSVGGVLETQYFGPGTRLLVL.

This clonotype was picked up a small number of times. The gene calls are TRBV6-2 or TRBV6-3 and TRBJ2-1, with TRBD2 matching 11 bases. V lost 6 bases to trimming and J lost 7 bases; unmatched junction nucleotides: 8. CDR1 is MNHEY and CDR2 is SVGEGT in the germline V gene. The length of the CDR3 is 15 residues. The CDR3, as DNA: TGTGCCAGCAGCCACACTAGCGGGGGTTTAAATGAGCAGTTCTTC. Its translation is CASSHTSGGLNEQFF.

This clonotype turned up a few times. J is TRBJ2-5 and V is TRBV5-1; possibly TRBD1 or TRBD2 for D (5 bases each). The V and J ends lost 3 bases and 5 bases respectively, with 14 bases between them. Germline V gene lookup returns CDR1 SGHRS and CDR2 YFSETQ. This CDR3 region has 14 residues. The CDR3, as DNA: TGCGCCAGCAGCTACGGGGCCAGAGGGGAGACCCAGTACTTC. It translates to CASSYGARGETQYF.

The V gene is TRBV3-1, the J gene TRBJ1-1, with 8 nucleotides matching TRBD1. This CDR3 spans 15 amino acids. The germline V gene has CDR1 LGHDT and CDR2 YNNKEL (reference sequence). V shed 4 bases and J 5 bases; nucleotides not matched to a gene: 9. CDR3 sequence: CASSRRTGLGTEAFF. The CDR3 nucleotides are TGTGCCAGCAGCCGCCGGACAGGGTTGGGAACTGAAGCTTTCTTT.

This clonotype was detected many times. V usage is TRBV7-2 and J usage is TRBJ2-1; 13 nucleotides agree with TRBD2. The CDR3 has 19 amino acids. Trimming at V came to 3 bases and at J to 5 bases, leaving 13 bases not matched to a gene. CDR1 SGHTA and CDR2 FQGNSA come from the germline V gene. The CDR3 loop is CASSFLTSGRRKRDNEQFF. The CDR3 region has the DNA TGTGCCAGCAGCTTTTTGACTAGCGGGAGGCGGAAGAGGGACAATGAGCAGTTCTTC.

This clonotype has more than one count but fewer than ten. The chain is built from TRBV11-2 and TRBJ2-2; TRBD2 matches at 7 bases. This CDR3 is 17 amino acids long. Losses at the gene ends were 0 bases for V and 4 bases for J; bases not matched to a gene: 8. CDR1 and CDR2 from the germline V gene are SGHAT and FQNNGV. The CDR3: CASSLDFPREGTGELFF. The DNA for the CDR3 is TGTGCCAGCAGCTTAGATTTTCCCAGGGAGGGCACCGGGGAGCTGTTTTTT. The whole variable domain, filled in from reference TRBV11-2 and TRBJ2-2, reads EAGVAQSPRYKIIEKRQSVAFWCNPISGHATLYWYQQILGQGPKLLIQFQNNGVVDDSQLPKDRFSAERLKGVDSTLKIQPAKLEDSAVYLCASSLDFPREGTGELFFGEGSRLTVL.

The chain uses TRBV11-3 and TRBJ2-4; 9 nucleotides agree with TRBD2. Germline V gene sequence: CDR1 SGHNT, CDR2 YENEEA. V lost 5 bases, J lost 1 base, and 9 bases stayed unmatched. This CDR3 contains 17 residues. The CDR3 sequence: CASSPITSGLAKNIQYF. In DNA, the CDR3 is TGTGCCAGCAGCCCAATTACTAGCGGGCTTGCCAAAAACATTCAGTACTTC.